The 27 T cell receptor beta chains reported below all come from one sample, sequenced in a study of shared clonotypes between healthy human individuals. Sequenced by immunoSEQ multiplex PCR; TCRdb stores in-frame clones only, minus some. This sample has roughly 2.1 million clones, with about 93% found just once. Terminally differentiated effector memory CD45RA+ cells were excluded from the naive CD8 cells, which were CD45RO-negative and positively selected for CCR7. The specimen sequenced was naive CD8+ T cells from PBMCs. The receptors were gathered from a man aged 18 to 30 in good health. Some clones in this sample may be carry-over from other donors' samples.

V is TRBV7-8 and J is TRBJ1-4; D remains unclear. Trimming cost V 6 bases and J 4 bases, with 12 bases left between them. Germline V gene sequence: CDR1 SGHVS, CDR2 FQNEAQ. The CDR3 sequence is 14 residues long. The CDR3 DNA is TGTGCCAGCAGTTCGGGCAGAATTAATGAAAAACTGTTTTTT. This sequence encodes CASSSGRINEKLFF.

This clone showed up just once. J is TRBJ2-1 and V is TRBV28; D uncertain. There are 13 residues in the CDR3. The V gene lost 7 bases and the J gene lost 7 bases, with 14 bases spanning the gap. Germline CDR1 reads MDHEN; CDR2 reads SYDVKM. The CDR3 coding sequence is TGTGCCAGCACGGGTCTAGGGATGAATGAGCAGTTCTTC. Amino acid sequence: CASTGLGMNEQFF.

This chain links TRBV7-9 with TRBJ1-1, with D possibly TRBD1 on 5 matching bases. The germline CDR1 and CDR2 sequences are SEHNR and FQNEAQ (reference sequence). V lost 1 base, J lost 3 bases, and 15 bases lay in between. CDR3 length: 16 amino acids. The CDR3 here is CASSLDGWRGDTEAFF. Written as DNA, the CDR3 is TGTGCCAGCAGCTTAGATGGGTGGCGGGGGGACACTGAAGCTTTCTTT. Full variable domain (outside the CDR3, taken from reference TRBV7-9 and TRBJ1-1): DTGVSQNPRHKITKRGQNVTFRCDPISEHNRLYWYRQTLGQGPEFLTYFQNEAQLEKSRLLSDRFSAERPKGSFSTLEIQRTEQGDSAMYLCASSLDGWRGDTEAFFGQGTRLTVV.

The chain uses TRBV18 and TRBJ2-7; 7 bases align to TRBD1. This CDR3 spans 15 amino acids. From germline, CDR1 is KGHSH and CDR2 LQKENI. V lost 0 bases to trimming and J lost 0 bases; unmatched junction nucleotides: 2. The CDR3, as DNA: TGTGCCAGCTCACCACCCCGGGACAGCTCCTACGAGCAGTACTTC. This sequence encodes CASSPPRDSSYEQYF.

V is TRBV9 and J is TRBJ2-1, with D perhaps TRBD1 or TRBD2 (5 bases each). Between the trimmed V and J ends, which lost 3 bases and 8 bases, there was a span of 18 bases. Germline V lookup: CDR1 SGDLS, CDR2 YYNGEE. The CDR3 contains 15 residues. The CDR3, as DNA: TGTGCCAGCAGCGCCCCCGGGACCTTTTCGGATGAGCAGTTCTTC. Its translation: CASSAPGTFSDEQFF.

The chain uses TRBV25-1 and TRBJ2-5; D is undetermined. The J call could be wrong; TRBJ2-7 is a better fit for the DNA end. The length of the CDR3 is 11 residues. The germline gives CDR1 MGHDK, CDR2 SYGVNS. CDR3 DNA sequence: TGTGCCAGCAGTGACAACTACGAGCAGTACTTC. Translation gives CASSDNYEQYF.

J is TRBJ2-2 and V is TRBV9; TRBD2 is a possible D gene (6 bases). The germline V and J ends were trimmed by 0 bases and 2 bases, with 20 bases remaining between them. CDR3 length: 19 residues. Germline CDR1 is SGDLS and CDR2 is YYNGEE. As DNA, the CDR3 is TGTGCCAGCAGCGTAGAGCCCCCTCATGTAGCGGTAAACACCGGGGAGCTGTTTTTT. Protein: CASSVEPPHVAVNTGELFF.

The chain has TRBV30 and TRBJ2-7; D is perhaps TRBD1 or TRBD2 (5 bases each). This CDR3 comprises 13 residues. CDR1 is GTSNPN, CDR2 SVGIG, per germline (reference sequence). The V and J ends lost 4 bases and 3 bases respectively, with 13 bases between them. The CDR3 coding sequence is TGTGCCTGGAAGAGAGGGGTTTTCTACGAGCAGTACTTC. Encoded protein: CAWKRGVFYEQYF.

CDR3 loop: CASTSGGQPQHF. For the CDR3, the DNA is TGTGCCAGCACCTCAGGGGGGCAGCCCCAGCATTTT. The chain has TRBV28 and TRBJ1-5; TRBD1 matches 7 bases. CDR3 length: 12 amino acids. Germline lookup yields CDR1 MDHEN and CDR2 SYDVKM. V gave up 7 bases and J gave up 7 bases; unmatched junction bases: 4.

This chain joins TRBV30 and TRBJ1-6, with TRBD1 identical over 9 bases. J was trimmed by 7 bases and V by 0 bases; bases with no gene match: 7. Germline V lookup: CDR1 GTSNPN, CDR2 SVGIG (reference sequence). CDR3 size: 16 residues. CDR3 nucleotides: TGTGCCTGGAGTGTACTGATCGGACAGGGGAATTCACCCCTCCACTTT. It yields the protein CAWSVLIGQGNSPLHF.

The rearrangement uses TRBV7-2 and TRBJ2-5, with 10 bases identical to TRBD1. Germline V gene lookup returns CDR1 SGHTA and CDR2 FQGNSA. The CDR3 contains 16 residues. Trimming took 4 bases from V and 5 from J; bases not matched to a gene: 10. Here the CDR3 reads CASSSEDRGRWETQYF. Written as DNA, the CDR3 is TGTGCCAGCAGCTCCGAAGACAGGGGGCGATGGGAGACCCAGTACTTC.

This clone was counted a single time. The chain has TRBV29-1 and TRBJ1-2; TRBD1 might be the D (6 bases). V lost 6 bases and J 5 bases, leaving 10 bases between the germline ends. The V gene's germline CDR1 is SQVTM and CDR2 ANQGSEA. The CDR3 totals 11 residues. The CDR3: CSVIQGYGYTF. CDR3 coding DNA: TGCAGCGTCATACAGGGATATGGCTACACCTTC.

The J gene is TRBJ1-1, the V gene TRBV5-1; possibly TRBD1 for D (5 bases). The CDR3 extends over 15 amino acids. Looked up from germline, CDR1 is SGHRS and CDR2 is YFSETQ. Trimming took off 0 bases at V and 4 bases at J, with 13 bases between the two ends. The CDR3 DNA reads as TGCGCCAGCAGCTTGGCCTCGGCAGGGCGCACTGAAGCTTTCTTT. It is translated as CASSLASAGRTEAFF.

This chain uses TRBV28 with TRBJ2-7, with TRBD2 identical over 11 bases. Germline V gene sequence: CDR1 MDHEN, CDR2 SYDVKM. CDR3 length equals 14 residues. With 6 bases clipped from V and 5 bases from J, the junction kept 6 bases outside the gene matches. The CDR3 sequence: CASRLAGELNEQYF. The CDR3 DNA sequence: TGTGCCAGCAGACTAGCGGGAGAGCTGAACGAGCAGTACTTC.

The CDR3 region has the DNA TGCGCCAGCAGCCACGTGACAGTGAACACCGGGGAGCTGTTTTTT. This translates into CASSHVTVNTGELFF. The V gene is TRBV4-1, the J gene TRBJ2-2, with D possibly matching TRBD1 (5 bases). Between the trimmed V and J ends, which lost 3 bases and 1 base, there was a span of 9 bases. Per germline, CDR1 MGHRA and CDR2 YSYEKL. There are 15 residues in the CDR3.

In regard to this clone: The same CDR3 also results from other DNA sequences found in this sample. Here the CDR3 DNA reads TGTGCCAGCAGCTTAGCCACTGGCGAGCAGTACTTC. This encodes CASSLATGEQYF. The chain joins TRBV7-9 to TRBJ2-7; D remains ambiguous. Germline loops: CDR1 SEHNR, CDR2 FQNEAQ (reference sequence). The CDR3 extends over 12 amino acids. Deletions cut 0 bases from V and 6 bases from J, with 6 bases between.

In DNA form, the CDR3 reads TGTGCCAGTAGTAGTCCGGGACAGGGCCCCTACAATGAGCAGTTCTTC. Protein: CASSSPGQGPYNEQFF. This rearrangement joins TRBV19 to TRBJ2-1; 9 bases line up with TRBD1. Per the germline V gene, CDR1 is LNHDA and CDR2 is SQIVND (reference sequence). V trimming: 4 bases; J trimming: 2 bases; junction bases outside the gene matches: 6. The CDR3 extends over 16 amino acids. The full variable domain, in which reference TRBV19 and TRBJ2-1 provide the parts outside the CDR3, is DGGITQSPKYLFRKEGQNVTLSCEQNLNHDAMYWYRQDPGQGLRLIYYSQIVNDFQKGDIAEGYSVSREKKESFPLTVTSAQKNPTAFYLCASSSPGQGPYNEQFFGPGTRLTVL.

The chain carries TRBV19 and TRBJ2-6; the D is unclear. This CDR3 comprises 14 residues. The germline CDR1 and CDR2 sequences are LNHDA and SQIVND (reference sequence). The DNA of the CDR3 is TGTGCTTCTAGGGTGCTACCTGGGGCCAACGTCCTGACTTTC. Its translation: CASRVLPGANVLTF.

V gene TRBV4-3 combines with J gene TRBJ2-7, with TRBD1 matching 8 bases. The CDR3 totals 14 residues. Trimming removed 4 bases from V and 2 bases from J; junction bases left unmatched: 4. The germline CDR1 and CDR2 sequences are LGHNA and YSLEER. The CDR3 region is CASSPRRGPYEQYF. The CDR3 DNA reads TGCGCCAGCAGCCCCCGCAGGGGGCCCTACGAGCAGTACTTC.

This clone was seen once. The chain recombines TRBV11-2 with TRBJ2-3, with 8 bases that match TRBD1. V was pared by 5 bases and J by 4 bases, with 14 bases of the junction left unmatched. Germline V gives CDR1 SGHAT, CDR2 FQNNGV. The CDR3 runs to 17 residues. The CDR3 nucleotides read TGTGCCAGCAGCCCGAGGCTGGGCAGGGGGCTGGCAGATACGCAGTATTTT. The encoded protein is CASSPRLGRGLADTQYF.

The CDR3 sequence is CTSSLDRGLETQYF. For the CDR3, the DNA is TGCACCAGCAGCCTAGACAGGGGGCTAGAGACCCAGTACTTC. The chain recombines TRBV1 with TRBJ2-5; TRBD1 is the table's D call and was not checked against the DNA. TRBV1 is tagged as a pseudogene. The CDR3 length is 14 residues.

CDR3 in amino acids: CASSYSNGGAGELFF. As DNA, the CDR3 is TGTGCCAGCAGTTACTCGAATGGGGGGGCCGGGGAGCTGTTTTTT. The V and J genes are TRBV6-6 and TRBJ2-2; 7 bases align to TRBD2. CDR3 size: 15 residues. V dropped 0 bases and J dropped 6; count of bases not matched to a gene: 4. Germline-derived CDR1 and CDR2 are MNHNY and SVGAGI (reference sequence).

V and J are TRBV28 and TRBJ2-1; no firm D call. V shed 8 bases and J shed 4 bases, with 12 bases lying between them. Germline V gene data show CDR1 as MDHEN and CDR2 as SYDVKM. This CDR3 is built from 13 residues. CDR3 coding DNA: TGTGCCAGCGCGAGAGTTTCTTACAATGAGCAGTTCTTC. Protein product: CASARVSYNEQFF.

The chain recombines TRBV5-6 with TRBJ2-5; 8 positions agree with TRBD1. The CDR3 covers 13 residues. V shed 3 bases and J 3 bases; nucleotides not matched to a gene: 1. CDR1 and CDR2 (germline): SGHDT, YYEEEE. The CDR3 DNA is TGTGCCAGCAGCTCACAGGGGGAAGAGACCCAGTACTTC. Translation: CASSSQGEETQYF.

This clone has only a few counts. This sequence joins TRBV7-9 and TRBJ1-2, with D uncertain. Trimming took off 4 bases at V and 0 bases at J, with 15 bases between the two ends. The CDR3 runs 16 residues. The germline V gene encodes CDR1 SEHNR and CDR2 FQNEAQ (reference sequence). In nucleotides, the CDR3 is TGTGCCAGCAGCTGGTGGGAGGACGGAGCTAACTATGGCTACACCTTC. It codes for CASSWWEDGANYGYTF.

The genes are TRBV11-3 and TRBJ2-1, with TRBD1 matching over 8 bases. The CDR3 has 14 amino acids. Trimming took 5 bases from V and 5 from J; bases not matched to a gene: 5. The germline V gene encodes CDR1 SGHNT and CDR2 YENEEA. CDR3 coding DNA: TGTGCCAGCAGCCGACAGGGGAGTCACAATGAGCAGTTCTTC. Translating gives CASSRQGSHNEQFF.

The chain recombines TRBV4-3 with TRBJ2-7, with D possibly called TRBD1 or TRBD2 (5 bases each). V gave up 4 bases and J gave up 3 bases, with 13 bases separating them. The germline CDR1 and CDR2 sequences are LGHNA and YSLEER. This CDR3 contains 14 residues. CDR3 residues: CASSPHTGGYEQYF. The CDR3 DNA sequence: TGCGCCAGCAGCCCCCACACAGGAGGCTACGAGCAGTACTTC.